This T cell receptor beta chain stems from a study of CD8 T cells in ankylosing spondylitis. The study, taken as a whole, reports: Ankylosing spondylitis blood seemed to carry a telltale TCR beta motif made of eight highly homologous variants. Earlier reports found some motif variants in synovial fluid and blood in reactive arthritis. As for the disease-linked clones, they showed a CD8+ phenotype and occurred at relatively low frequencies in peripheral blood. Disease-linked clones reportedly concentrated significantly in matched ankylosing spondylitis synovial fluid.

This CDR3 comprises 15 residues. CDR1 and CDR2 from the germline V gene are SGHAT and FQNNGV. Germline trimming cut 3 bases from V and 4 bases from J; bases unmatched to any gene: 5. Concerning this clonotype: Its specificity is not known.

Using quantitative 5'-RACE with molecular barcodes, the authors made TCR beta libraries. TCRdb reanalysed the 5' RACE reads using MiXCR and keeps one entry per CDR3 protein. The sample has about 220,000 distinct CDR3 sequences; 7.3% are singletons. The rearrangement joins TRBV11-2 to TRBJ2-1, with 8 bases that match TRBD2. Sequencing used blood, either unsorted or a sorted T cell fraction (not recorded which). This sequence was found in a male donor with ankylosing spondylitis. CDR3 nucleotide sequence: TGTGCCAGCAGCTTTAGGACTAGCTATTACAATGAGCAGTTCTTC. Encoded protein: CASSFRTSYYNEQFF.